The 24 T cell receptor beta chains listed next were all sequenced from one sample in a study of CD8 T cells in ankylosing spondylitis. General study findings and limits: Made up of eight highly homologous variants, a TCR beta motif appeared characteristic of ankylosing spondylitis blood.

No antigen is known for these receptors. TCRdb re-called the 5' RACE reads through MiXCR, storing one row per CDR3 protein. The sample lists some 450,000 distinct CDR3 sequences, over 15% occurring once. Sequencing was performed on blood, either unsorted or a sorted T cell fraction (not recorded which). The receptors originated from a male donor with ankylosing spondylitis.

In its sample, this clonotype was seen many times. V gene TRBV7-2 combines with J gene TRBJ2-1, with D perhaps assigned TRBD1 or TRBD2 (6 bases each). The CDR3 contains 15 residues. The V and J ends lost 2 bases and 6 bases respectively, with 14 bases between them. Germline lookup yields CDR1 SGHTA and CDR2 FQGNSA. The CDR3 is CASSLRGDFLNEQFF. Written as DNA, the CDR3 is TGTGCCAGCAGCTTAAGGGGGGACTTTCTCAATGAGCAGTTCTTC.

V usage is TRBV5-1 and J usage is TRBJ2-1; 9 bases match TRBD1. Germline loops: CDR1 SGHRS, CDR2 YFSETQ. V gave up 2 bases and J gave up 7 bases; unmatched junction bases: 7. CDR3 size: 15 residues. CDR3 DNA sequence: TGCGCCAGCAGCTTCACAGGGGGCCTTCCGAATGAGCAGTTCTTC. This encodes CASSFTGGLPNEQFF. Supplemented by reference TRBV5-1 and TRBJ2-1, the full variable domain reads KAGVTQTPRYLIKTRGQQVTLSCSPISGHRSVSWYQQTPGQGLQFLFEYFSETQRNKGNFPGRFSGRQFSNSRSEMNVSTLELGDSALYLCASSFTGGLPNEQFFGPGTRLTVL.

The count of this clonotype is one. This chain joins TRBV12-3 or TRBV12-4 and TRBJ1-2; D is possibly TRBD1 (6 bases). The CDR3 covers 13 residues. Trimming took 6 bases from V and 3 from J, leaving 11 bases between them. As DNA, the CDR3 is TGTGCCAGCAGCGCGGGACACGACTATGGCTACACCTTC. Translation: CASSAGHDYGYTF.

This clonotype was counted between two and nine times. The chain joins TRBV12-3 or TRBV12-4 to TRBJ2-1; 9 nucleotides line up with TRBD2. Trimming removed 4 bases from V and 7 bases from J; junction bases left unmatched: 8. CDR3 length: 15 amino acids. The CDR3 protein is CASSYGGGAINEQFF. The CDR3 bases are TGTGCCAGCAGTTATGGCGGGGGGGCCATAAATGAGCAGTTCTTC.

The rearrangement joins TRBV20-1 to TRBJ1-5; tentative D call: TRBD1 (6 bases). Germline assignment: CDR1 DFQATT and CDR2 SNEGSKA (reference sequence). This CDR3 has 15 residues. V lost 3 bases and J lost 5, with 17 bases in between. In nucleotides, the CDR3 is TGCAGTGCTAGTGATCCAGGGAACAGGGATCAGCCCCAGCATTTT. Translation: CSASDPGNRDQPQHF.

This clonotype was observed a few times. The chain employs TRBV7-3 and TRBJ2-1, with TRBD2 matching 13 bases. The CDR3 spans 16 residues. Germline V gene data show CDR1 as SGHTA and CDR2 as FQGTGA. V was clipped by 2 bases and J by 6 bases; unmatched bases: 4. CDR3 residues: CASSLGGTSGANEQFF. CDR3 sequence (DNA): TGTGCCAGCAGCTTAGGTGGGACTAGCGGGGCCAATGAGCAGTTCTTC.

This clonotype has more than one count but fewer than ten. This sequence joins TRBV5-1 and TRBJ1-1; no reliable D call. The germline gives CDR1 SGHRS, CDR2 YFSETQ. V shed 4 bases and J shed 0 bases, with 10 bases lying between them. This CDR3 region has 14 residues. In DNA form, the CDR3 reads TGCGCCAGCAGCCGTGGGATTATGAACACTGAAGCTTTCTTT. It is translated as CASSRGIMNTEAFF.

This clonotype was counted between two and nine times. The chain joins TRBV20-1 to TRBJ1-5; D ambiguous. CDR3 size: 14 residues. V lost 1 base and J 7 bases, leaving 14 bases between the germline ends. Germline V CDR1 and CDR2: DFQATT, SNEGSKA (reference sequence). CDR3 region: CSARGLGIGQPQHF. Written as DNA, the CDR3 is TGCAGTGCTAGAGGATTAGGGATTGGACAGCCCCAGCATTTT.

This clonotype occurred a few times. The rearrangement links TRBV20-1 to TRBJ1-2; 10 nucleotides align to TRBD1. The junction had 7 bases not matched to a gene; V was cut back by 1 base and J by 8 bases. Germline V gene data show CDR1 as DFQATT and CDR2 as SNEGSKA (reference sequence). CDR3 length equals 14 residues. The CDR3 coding sequence is TGCAGTGCTAGAGCACCCCGGACAGGGGGGGGCTACACCTTC. Amino acids: CSARAPRTGGGYTF.

The chain combines TRBV20-1 with TRBJ1-5; TRBD1 is a possible D gene (6 bases). Looked up from germline, CDR1 is DFQATT and CDR2 is SNEGSKA (reference sequence). V was shortened by 1 base and J by 5 bases, with 12 bases between the two germline ends. This CDR3 spans 14 amino acids. Here the CDR3 reads CSARGTARDQPQHF. The CDR3 DNA follows: TGCAGTGCTAGAGGGACAGCGAGGGATCAGCCCCAGCATTTT.

This clonotype was detected a few times. The chain combines TRBV18 with TRBJ2-3; perhaps TRBD1 as D (5 bases). This CDR3 has 15 amino acids. V was shortened by 3 bases and J by 5 bases, with 15 bases between the two germline ends. Germline V lookup: CDR1 KGHSH, CDR2 LQKENI. CDR3 coding DNA: TGTGCCAGCTCACCGACCGTTGGGGCTGGAGATACGCAGTATTTT. Translated: CASSPTVGAGDTQYF. Full variable domain (missing parts from reference TRBV18 and TRBJ2-3): NAGVMQNPRHLVRRRGQEARLRCSPMKGHSHVYWYRQLPEEGLKFMVYLQKENIIDESGMPKERFSAEFPKEGPSILRIQQVVRGDSAAYFCASSPTVGAGDTQYFGPGTRLTVL.

V is TRBV3-1 and J is TRBJ1-5, with D unclear. The CDR3 has 15 amino acids. Germline V CDR1 and CDR2: LGHDT, YNNKEL (reference sequence). Trimming stripped 1 base from V and 0 bases from J, with 7 bases between. The DNA of the CDR3 is TGTGCCAGCAGCCAAGGGTGGGTTAGCAATCAGCCCCAGCATTTT. As protein: CASSQGWVSNQPQHF.

This clonotype was seen ten or more times. V is TRBV12-3 or TRBV12-4 and J is TRBJ1-1; D is unclear. The CDR3 is made up of 16 amino acids. V was trimmed by 6 bases and J by 0 bases, leaving 17 bases between them. In nucleotides, the CDR3 is TGTGCCAGCAGACCCTATGACTACTACATGAACACTGAAGCTTTCTTT. This encodes CASRPYDYYMNTEAFF.

The chain links TRBV12-3 or TRBV12-4 to TRBJ1-5; no clear D. This CDR3 is 15 amino acids long. With 2 bases removed from V and 0 bases from J, the gap between germline ends came to 8 bases. The CDR3 region is CASSLWALSNQPQHF. The CDR3 DNA reads TGTGCCAGCAGTTTATGGGCCCTTAGCAATCAGCCCCAGCATTTT.

V and J are TRBV5-1 and TRBJ1-6, with TRBD1 matching 7 bases. Germline V CDR1 and CDR2: SGHRS, YFSETQ. CDR3 size: 16 residues. V dropped 4 bases and J dropped 10; count of bases not matched to a gene: 14. The chain's CDR3 is CASSISDRRTGSPLHF. CDR3 nucleotide sequence: TGCGCCAGCAGCATTTCGGACAGGAGAACGGGGTCACCCCTCCACTTT.

This clonotype was seen many times. The chain is built from TRBV20-1 and TRBJ1-5; 8 bases agree with TRBD1. The CDR3 has 13 amino acids. Germline values: CDR1 DFQATT, CDR2 SNEGSKA (reference sequence). The junction had 4 bases not matched to a gene; V was cut back by 5 bases and J by 4 bases. CDR3 sequence: CSAEGQGNQPQHF. Written as DNA, the CDR3 is TGCAGTGCTGAAGGACAGGGTAATCAGCCCCAGCATTTT.

The sample holds many counts of this clonotype. The J gene is TRBJ2-7, the V gene TRBV12-3 or TRBV12-4; TRBD1 aligns across 8 bases. J lost 2 bases, V lost 5 bases, and 5 bases had no gene match. The CDR3 length is 14 residues. The CDR3 loop is CASSAGTGTYEQYF. In DNA, the CDR3 is TGTGCCAGCAGTGCCGGGACAGGCACCTACGAGCAGTACTTC.

This clonotype has just a few counts. The V call is TRBV6-5, the J call TRBJ1-1; 7 nucleotides line up with TRBD1. Germline V CDR1 and CDR2: MNHEY, SVGAGI. V lost 0 bases and J lost 1; bases outside the gene matches: 2. This CDR3 has 15 amino acids. In nucleotides, the CDR3 is TGTGCCAGCAGTTACTCGCGGACAGGGAACACTGAAGCTTTCTTT. Its protein product is CASSYSRTGNTEAFF.

The V gene is TRBV30, the J gene TRBJ2-1, with 9 bases that match TRBD2. Germline values: CDR1 GTSNPN, CDR2 SVGIG (reference sequence). The CDR3 runs to 12 residues. J lost 13 bases, V lost 2 bases, and 6 bases had no gene match. The CDR3 DNA is TGTGCCTGGAGTCAAGCGGGGGGTACCCAGTTCTTC. This codes for CAWSQAGGTQFF.

The rearrangement links TRBV6-6 to TRBJ2-7; the D gene could be TRBD1 or TRBD2 (5 bases each). Germline values: CDR1 MNHNY, CDR2 SVGAGI (reference sequence). Trimming stripped 8 bases from V and 5 bases from J, with 13 bases between. This CDR3 spans 12 amino acids. As DNA, the CDR3 is TGTGCCAGCTCCCCAGGGACCCACGAGCAGTACTTC. It specifies CASSPGTHEQYF.

The table lists this clonotype with many counts. The genes are TRBV5-1 and TRBJ1-5; D is ambiguous. The CDR3 is 13 residues long. Trimming stripped 2 bases from V and 3 bases from J, with 6 bases between. CDR1 is SGHRS and CDR2 is YFSETQ in the germline V gene. CDR3 sequence reads: CASSFSVNQPQHF. For the CDR3, the DNA is TGCGCCAGCAGCTTCAGTGTCAATCAGCCCCAGCATTTT. The variable domain in full, completed from reference TRBV5-1 and TRBJ1-5, reads KAGVTQTPRYLIKTRGQQVTLSCSPISGHRSVSWYQQTPGQGLQFLFEYFSETQRNKGNFPGRFSGRQFSNSRSEMNVSTLELGDSALYLCASSFSVNQPQHFGDGTRLSIL.

This clonotype has more than one count but fewer than ten. This chain connects TRBV20-1 to TRBJ1-6; no clear D. This CDR3 region has 14 residues. V lost 0 bases and J 10 bases, leaving 13 bases between the germline ends. CDR1 is DFQATT and CDR2 is SNEGSKA in the germline V gene (reference sequence). The CDR3 sequence is CSARDLPGRSPLHF. CDR3 coding DNA: TGCAGTGCTAGAGATCTTCCCGGACGGTCACCCCTCCACTTT.

This clonotype was seen only a few times. The chain employs TRBV5-1 and TRBJ2-3; 10 bases fit TRBD1. The CDR3 covers 13 residues. The V gene's germline CDR1 is SGHRS and CDR2 YFSETQ. Unmatched junction bases numbered 7, after V lost 9 bases and J lost 6 bases. For the CDR3, the DNA is TGCGCCACTGGGACAGGGGATAGGGATACGCAGTATTTT. It is translated as CATGTGDRDTQYF.

In this sample, this clonotype turned up a few times. The V and J genes are TRBV6-2 or TRBV6-3 and TRBJ2-1; the D gene is possibly TRBD1 (6 bases). CDR1 and CDR2 from the germline V gene are MNHEY and SVGEGT. This CDR3 comprises 16 residues. Between the trimmed V and J ends, which lost 6 bases and 4 bases, there was a span of 19 bases. The CDR3: CASRTGTRGGYNEQFF. The CDR3 DNA reads as TGTGCCAGCAGAACCGGGACCAGAGGGGGTTACAATGAGCAGTTCTTC.